This is a list of T cell receptor beta chains from one sample in a study of T cell responses to AZD1222 COVID-19 vaccine. The repertoire was sequenced with immunoSEQ multiplex PCR; TCRdb's copy has only in-frame clones and lacks some. The sample carries around 140,000 clones, roughly 90% recorded once. The sample here was peripheral blood, taken on day 0 of AZD1222 vaccination. The receptor set was obtained from an adult in good health. Both conserved end residues are part of each CDR3. The D gene is left open where the match is weak. Clone size is shown for a subset of rows, as once, few, many or a class of expanded clone.

J gene: TRBJ2-2
clone size: NA
D gene: NA
V gene: TRBV5-4
CDR3 DNA: TGTGCCAGCAGAGCGGACTCAACCGGGCGGAACACCGGGGAGCTGTTTTTT
CDR3 protein: CASRADSTGRNTGELFF

J gene: TRBJ1-2
clone size: NA
D gene: NA
V gene: TRBV6-5
CDR3 DNA: TGTGCCAGCAGTTACTCGACGACAGGCGGCTACACCTTC
CDR3 protein: CASSYSTTGGYTF

J gene: TRBJ2-7
clone size: NA
D gene: TRBD1
V gene: TRBV27
CDR3 DNA: TGTGCCAGCAGTTCCGGGACAGAGACCAAAAACCCCTACGAGCAGTACTTC
CDR3 protein: CASSSGTETKNPYEQYF

J gene: TRBJ1-2
clone size: NA
D gene: NA
V gene: TRBV19
CDR3 DNA: TGTGCCAGTAGTACGACCTATGGCTACACCTTC
CDR3 protein: CASSTTYGYTF

J gene: TRBJ2-7
clone size: NA
D gene: NA
V gene: TRBV7-2
CDR3 DNA: TGTGCCAGCAGCTTAAACAGGGCATACTACGAGCAGTACTTC
CDR3 protein: CASSLNRAYYEQYF

J gene: TRBJ2-5
clone size: NA
D gene: TRBD2
V gene: TRBV6-4
CDR3 DNA: TGTGCCAGCAGTGAGCGGGGGGACCAAGAGACCCAGTACTTC
CDR3 protein: CASSERGDQETQYF

J gene: TRBJ1-1
clone size: NA
D gene: NA
V gene: TRBV28
CDR3 DNA: TGTGCCAGCACCCTTCTGCGGGGGCGGGGCGCTGAAGCTTTCTTT
CDR3 protein: CASTLLRGRGAEAFF

J gene: TRBJ1-6
clone size: NA
D gene: TRBD1
V gene: TRBV29-1
CDR3 DNA: TGCAGCGTATCCAGGGACAGGGTCGGGTCACCCCTCCACTTT
CDR3 protein: CSVSRDRVGSPLHF

J gene: TRBJ1-5
clone size: NA
D gene: TRBD1
V gene: TRBV28
CDR3 DNA: TGTGCCAGCAGTTCCCCCGGGACAGGTGCTCAGCCCCAGCATTTT
CDR3 protein: CASSSPGTGAQPQHF

J gene: TRBJ2-7
clone size: NA
D gene: TRBD2
V gene: TRBV11-2
CDR3 DNA: TGTGCCAGCAGCTTAGGGGCTAGCGGGGTCTACGAGCAGTACTTC
CDR3 protein: CASSLGASGVYEQYF

J gene: TRBJ1-1
clone size: NA
D gene: NA
V gene: TRBV11-1
CDR3 DNA: TGTGCCAGCAGCTTAGCGCACACTGAAGCTTTCTTT
CDR3 protein: CASSLAHTEAFF

J gene: TRBJ1-4
clone size: NA
D gene: NA
V gene: TRBV2
CDR3 DNA: TGTGCCAGCAGTGACCCGAGGCGTGAAAAACTGTTTTTT
CDR3 protein: CASSDPRREKLFF

J gene: TRBJ2-7
clone size: NA
D gene: TRBD1
V gene: TRBV29-1
CDR3 DNA: TGCAGCTTCCGGACAGGGAGGTACGAGCAGTACTTC
CDR3 protein: CSFRTGRYEQYF

J gene: TRBJ2-7
clone size: NA
D gene: TRBD2
V gene: TRBV5-1
CDR3 DNA: TGCGCCAGCAGCCCGGCCGGGACTAGAAACGAGCAGTACTTC
CDR3 protein: CASSPAGTRNEQYF

J gene: TRBJ2-7
clone size: NA
D gene: NA
V gene: TRBV2
CDR3 DNA: TGTGCCAGCAGTGAAGCAGGGACGCGAGACGAGCAGTACTTC
CDR3 protein: CASSEAGTRDEQYF

J gene: TRBJ1-3
clone size: NA
D gene: NA
V gene: TRBV5-6
CDR3 DNA: TGTGCCAGCAGCTTGATACAGAATGGAAACACCATATATTTT
CDR3 protein: CASSLIQNGNTIYF

J gene: TRBJ2-1
clone size: NA
D gene: NA
V gene: TRBV6-5
CDR3 DNA: TGTGCCAGCAGCAAGACAGACTCCTACAATGAGCAGTTCTTC
CDR3 protein: CASSKTDSYNEQFF

J gene: TRBJ2-3
clone size: NA
D gene: NA
V gene: TRBV18
CDR3 DNA: TGTGCCAGCTCACCTAGACAAGGCAGGGCTACAGATACGCAGTATTTT
CDR3 protein: CASSPRQGRATDTQYF

J gene: TRBJ2-1
clone size: NA
D gene: TRBD1
V gene: TRBV5-8
CDR3 DNA: TGTGCCAGCAGCCTTGGACAGGGGTACAATGAGCAGTTCTTC
CDR3 protein: CASSLGQGYNEQFF

J gene: TRBJ2-4
clone size: NA
D gene: TRBD1
V gene: TRBV7-2
CDR3 DNA: TGTGCCAGCAGCTCTAATGGACAGGGGGCCATAGCCAAAAACATTCAGTACTTC
CDR3 protein: CASSSNGQGAIAKNIQYF

J gene: TRBJ1-5
clone size: NA
D gene: NA
V gene: TRBV6-1
CDR3 DNA: TGTGCCAGCAGTGAAGCATCAGGGCTGGGGAGCAATCAGCCCCAGCATTTT
CDR3 protein: CASSEASGLGSNQPQHF

J gene: TRBJ2-1
clone size: NA
D gene: TRBD2
V gene: TRBV6-4
CDR3 DNA: TGTGCCAGCAGTGAAACAAGCGGGGGCCCGTACAATGAGCAGTTCTTC
CDR3 protein: CASSETSGGPYNEQFF

J gene: TRBJ1-2
clone size: NA
D gene: NA
V gene: TRBV6-6
CDR3 DNA: TGTGCCAGCCGGGGCAGGTCCCATGGCTACACCTTC
CDR3 protein: CASRGRSHGYTF

J gene: TRBJ2-7
clone size: NA
D gene: TRBD1
V gene: TRBV6-2/TRBV6-3
CDR3 DNA: TGTGCCAGCAGCAAGGGACAGGCCTACGAGCAGTACTTC
CDR3 protein: CASSKGQAYEQYF

J gene: TRBJ1-1
clone size: once
D gene: TRBD1
V gene: TRBV5-1
CDR3 DNA: TGCGCCAGCAGCGACCGACAGGGTGAAGCTTTCTTT
CDR3 protein: CASSDRQGEAFF

J gene: TRBJ1-1
clone size: NA
D gene: NA
V gene: TRBV19
CDR3 DNA: TGTGCCAGTAGTCAGGACTCCAACACTGAAGCTTTCTTT
CDR3 protein: CASSQDSNTEAFF

J gene: TRBJ1-2
clone size: NA
D gene: NA
V gene: TRBV20-1
CDR3 DNA: TGCAGTGCTAGGCCATCCTATGGCTACACCTTC
CDR3 protein: CSARPSYGYTF

J gene: TRBJ2-7
clone size: once
D gene: NA
V gene: TRBV5-8
CDR3 DNA: TGTGCCAGCAGCTTTTTCGCAGCAGCCTACGAGCAGTACTTC
CDR3 protein: CASSFFAAAYEQYF

J gene: TRBJ1-1
clone size: once
D gene: NA
V gene: TRBV28
CDR3 DNA: TGTGCCAGCAGTCCCCCTGACGGACTGATGAACACTGAAGCTTTCTTT
CDR3 protein: CASSPPDGLMNTEAFF

J gene: TRBJ1-2
clone size: NA
D gene: TRBD1
V gene: TRBV5-8
CDR3 DNA: TGTGCCAGCAGCCGGACAGGGGGCGCTTGGTATGGCTACACCTTC
CDR3 protein: CASSRTGGAWYGYTF

J gene: TRBJ2-7
clone size: NA
D gene: NA
V gene: TRBV11-3
CDR3 DNA: TGTGCCAGCAGCTTAGACCCAGCGGGCCCATACGAGCAGTACTTC
CDR3 protein: CASSLDPAGPYEQYF

J gene: TRBJ2-7
clone size: NA
D gene: NA
V gene: TRBV9
CDR3 DNA: TGTGCCAGCAGCGTAGGCGGGTCAAGCTCCTACGAGCAGTACTTC
CDR3 protein: CASSVGGSSSYEQYF

J gene: TRBJ1-2
clone size: NA
D gene: TRBD1
V gene: TRBV28
CDR3 DNA: TGTGCCAGCAATCGGGACAGCTATGGCTACACCTTC
CDR3 protein: CASNRDSYGYTF